This T cell receptor beta chain was retrieved from a study of blood T cell repertoires in COVID-19. Some clones are missing from TCRdb's copy, which holds only in-frame ones; the method was immunoSEQ multiplex PCR. The sample shows 20,000 to 25,000 clones, 75% to 85% of them seen only once. Germline CDR1 reads LNHDA; CDR2 reads SQIVND (reference sequence). This CDR3 has 13 amino acids. The V end was cut by 5 bases, the J end by 9 bases, with 14 bases between. The origin of this receptor is a man in his 70s with acute or convalescent COVID-19. This chain links TRBV19 with TRBJ2-1; no firm D call. Sequenced sample: peripheral blood. This CDR3 is CASSAAPLSEQFF. In DNA, the CDR3 is TGTGCCAGTAGTGCCGCCCCCCTGAGTGAGCAGTTCTTC.